This TCR beta chain was found in a study of T cells in Graves' hyperthyroidism and ophthalmopathy. The investigators amplified TCR beta CDR3 regions from RNA transcripts. The HTBI primer set was used in a first-round RT-PCR of the TCR CDR3. TCRdb itself ran the multiplex PCR reads through MiXCR, one entry per CDR3 protein. The sample has hundreds of thousands of distinct CDR3 sequences, roughly 15% seen once. This clonotype was counted many times. V was shortened by 4 bases and J by 4 bases, with 10 bases between the two germline ends. This CDR3 has 14 amino acids. Germline CDR1 reads KGHDR; CDR2 reads SFDVKD.

V is TRBV24-1 and J is TRBJ2-1; weak D call: TRBD1 (6 bases). Sequenced input: blood. This clonotype was obtained from a man aged 18 to 29 with Graves' ophthalmopathy. Written as DNA, the CDR3 is TGTGCCACCAGTGACCCCGACAGGTACAATGAGCAGTTCTTC. Amino acid sequence: CATSDPDRYNEQFF.